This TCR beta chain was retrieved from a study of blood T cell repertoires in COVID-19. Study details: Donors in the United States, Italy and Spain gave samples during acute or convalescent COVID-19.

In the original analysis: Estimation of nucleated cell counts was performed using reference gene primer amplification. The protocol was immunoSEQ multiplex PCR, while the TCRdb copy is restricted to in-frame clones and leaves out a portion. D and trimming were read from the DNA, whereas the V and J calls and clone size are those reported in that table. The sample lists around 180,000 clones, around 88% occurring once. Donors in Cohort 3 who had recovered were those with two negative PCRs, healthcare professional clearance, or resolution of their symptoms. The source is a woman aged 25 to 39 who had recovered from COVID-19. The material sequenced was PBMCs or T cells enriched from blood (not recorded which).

The CDR3 DNA reads TGTGCCAGCAGCCGCGTTGGAAGGGGGTGGGACACTGAAGCTTTCTTT. This codes for CASSRVGRGWDTEAFF. This sequence joins TRBV5-4 and TRBJ1-1, with TRBD1 as a possible D gene (6 bases). The CDR3 has 16 amino acids. Germline-derived CDR1 and CDR2 are SGHNT and YYREEE (reference sequence). With 4 bases removed from V and 3 bases from J, the gap between germline ends came to 19 bases.